This TCR beta chain was obtained from a study of blood T cell repertoires in COVID-19 (dated by TCRdb to about 2020). With regard to the full study: The collaborator samples originated in the United States, Italy and Spain and spanned the acute and convalescent phases of COVID-19. The material from the prospective study consisted of cDNA or gDNA derived from T cells, B-cell-depleted T cells, or PBMCs. The dataset comprised deeply sampled blood TCRbeta repertoires from subjects exposed to, actively infected with, or recovered from COVID-19. A freely available public database, intended as a resource for researchers studying the immune response to SARS-CoV-2, is where the repertoires were released. The samples were drawn from two sources: the first 160 participants of the ongoing ImmuneRACE study, and about 1,300 subjects contributed by 6 global collaborators. A de-identified subject ID, COVID-19 status, age in years and sex were almost always included in the sample metadata. HLA class I and class II types, where available, came from metadata supplied by the sample provider rather than from assay-based typing.

Study-level results and caveats: Clinical and demographic metadata were provided uncurated, with the amount varying by source and participant.

TCRbeta CDR3 regions were amplified from genomic DNA using the immunoSEQ Assay, a bias-controlled multiplex PCR. The authors' pipeline ran thus. The number of nucleated cells in each sample was estimated from the amplification of reference gene primers within the assay. To quantify the absolute abundance of each unique TCRbeta CDR3 rearrangement, sequence reads were collapsed and filtered. For each sample, productive Simpson clonality was calculated as the square root of Simpson's diversity index over productive rearrangements. In its TCRdb copy, this immuneACCESS table keeps in-frame sequences only and misses some clones. Where compared with another copy, unresolved V genes explain less than half of these, and the others have no known cause. The DNA gave D and trimming, while V, J and clone size come from that table. This sample gives a few hundred thousand clones in total; 85% of them show up just once. More than 3% of the sample goes to the ten largest clones.

Via the germline V gene, CDR1 is SGHTA and CDR2 FQGNSA. Its CDR3 holds 15 amino acids, cysteine through phenylalanine. This entry keeps only the CDR3 DNA: 45 bases, framed from base 1. V is trimmed back by 0 bases and J by 2 bases, and the junction contains 3 bases that no gene match accounts for. Whole blood was collected in K2EDTA tubes by collaborating institutions according to the institutions' own protocols. For TCRbeta analysis, collaborators shipped samples as frozen whole blood, isolated PBMCs, or DNA extracted from either of those sample types. In regard to this clone: There is no known antigen for this receptor. Base qualities are not recorded, but no much larger clone differs from it by a single base.

The receptor comes from a young woman with acute or convalescent COVID-19. The rearranged segments are TRBV7-2 and TRBJ2-7; 8 central bases correspond to TRBD2. The material sequenced was peripheral blood. The base sequence is TGTGCCAGCAGCTTAGCCGCAGCGGGGGCCTACGAGCAGTACTTC. The translation is CASSLAAAGAYEQYF.